This entry concerns a single T cell receptor (beta chain). The sample is drawn from a study of shared clonotypes between healthy human individuals. Germline trimming cut 0 bases from V and 3 bases from J; bases unmatched to any gene: 10. The CDR3 covers 19 residues. Germline CDR1 reads SGDLS; CDR2 reads YYNGEE. Assay used: immunoSEQ multiplex PCR; TCRdb lists only in-frame clones, some missing. The sample carries roughly 2.2 million clones, 90% to 95% recorded once. The clonotype originates from a man between 18 and 29 years old in good health. Some clones in this sample may be carry-over from other donors' samples. Material: naive CD4+ T cells from PBMCs. Subset defined: CD45RA+ positively selected. The chain links TRBV9 to TRBJ2-2; 11 bases agree with TRBD2. In nucleotides, the CDR3 is TGTGCCAGCAGCGTAGTCTTACTAGCGGGAGCGGGGGACACCGGGGAGCTGTTTTTT. It translates to CASSVVLLAGAGDTGELFF. The variable domain in full, with the rest retrieved from reference TRBV9 and TRBJ2-2, is DSGVTQTPKHLITATGQRVTLRCSPRSGDLSVYWYQQSLDQGLQFLIQYYNGEERAKGNILERFSAQQFPDLHSELNLSSLELGDSALYFCASSVVLLAGAGDTGELFFGEGSRLTVL.